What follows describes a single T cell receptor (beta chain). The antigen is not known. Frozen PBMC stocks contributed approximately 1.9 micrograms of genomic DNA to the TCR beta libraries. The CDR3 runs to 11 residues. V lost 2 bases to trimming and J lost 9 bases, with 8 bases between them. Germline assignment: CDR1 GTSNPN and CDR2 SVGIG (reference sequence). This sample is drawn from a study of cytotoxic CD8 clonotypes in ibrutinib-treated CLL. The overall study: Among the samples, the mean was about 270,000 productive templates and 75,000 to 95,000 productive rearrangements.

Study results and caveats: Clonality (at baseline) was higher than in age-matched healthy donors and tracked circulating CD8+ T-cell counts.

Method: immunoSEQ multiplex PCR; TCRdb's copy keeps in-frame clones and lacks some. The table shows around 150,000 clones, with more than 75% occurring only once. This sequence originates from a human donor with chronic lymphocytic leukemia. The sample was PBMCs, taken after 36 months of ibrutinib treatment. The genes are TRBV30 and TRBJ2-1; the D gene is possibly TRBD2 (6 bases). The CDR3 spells CAWSPGGEQFF. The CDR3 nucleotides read TGTGCCTGGAGTCCCGGGGGTGAGCAGTTCTTC.